This TCR beta chain is from a study of T cells in localized non-small cell lung cancer. Whole-study findings and limits: A median of approximately 50 of the top 100 tumor clones appeared in adjacent lung, which was paired and uninvolved. Uninvolved neighboring lung showed the greatest T cell clonality, exceeding tumor.

Profiling relied on immunoSEQ multiplex PCR, and the TCRdb table lists in-frame clones only, not all of them. The profile shows 90,000 to 95,000 clones, over 80% of them singletons. Per germline, CDR1 SGHKS and CDR2 YYEKEE (reference sequence). Trimming stripped 1 base from V and 8 bases from J, with 9 bases between. The CDR3 is 12 amino acids. Details on this clone: Its antigen is still unknown.

This sequence joins TRBV5-5 and TRBJ1-1; weak D call: TRBD1 (5 bases). Here the sequenced sample was peripheral blood, taken before any cancer treatment. The source is a man between 40 and 70 years old with stage I squamous cell lung carcinoma. The CDR3, as DNA: TGTGCCAGCAGCTTGATTGCAGGGGAAGCTTTCTTT. Translated, it gives CASSLIAGEAFF.